Sequencing of this T cell receptor (beta chain) was carried out in a study of OX40 agonist ivuxolimab in advanced cancers. Repertoires were generated with immunoSEQ multiplex PCR, while TCRdb's copy carries only in-frame clones and drops some. The profile shows around 70,000 clones, 80% to 95% of them singletons. Trimming shortened V by 7 bases and J by 5 bases, and 0 bases separated the two germline ends. The CDR3 is 9 residues long. In germline, CDR1 is MDHEN, CDR2 SYDVKM. The material was CD4+ or CD8+ T cells sorted from blood, obtained in a trial of the OX40 agonist ivuxolimab. V and J are TRBV28 and TRBJ1-5, with unresolved D. The clonotype was recovered from an adult with an advanced solid tumor such as melanoma, head and neck, liver or kidney cancer. DNA of the CDR3: TGTGCCAGCAATCAGCCCCAGCATTTT. Protein: CASNQPQHF.